Listed below are T cell receptor beta chains from one sample, sequenced in a study of OX40 agonist ivuxolimab in advanced cancers. Repertoires were generated with immunoSEQ multiplex PCR, while TCRdb's copy carries only in-frame clones and drops some. The sample holds about 17,000 clones, around 70% seen once. The source material was CD4+ or CD8+ T cells sorted from blood, sampled in a trial of the OX40 agonist ivuxolimab. The source of these receptors is an adult with an advanced solid tumor such as melanoma, head and neck, liver or kidney cancer. Both conserved end residues are part of each CDR3. A D gene is named only where the DNA matches it firmly. Some rows have no size entry. The others give once, few or many, or a class for an expanded clone.

V: TRBV9
J: TRBJ1-2
D: NA
size: once
DNA: TGTGCCAGCAGCCCCCAGGGGTACAGCTATGGCTACACCTTC
CDR3: CASSPQGYSYGYTF

V: TRBV7-9
J: TRBJ1-5
D: NA
size: medium-sized
DNA: TGTGCCAGCAGCCAGGGAGGAAGCAATCAGCCCCAGCATTTT
CDR3: CASSQGGSNQPQHF

V: TRBV30
J: TRBJ2-7
D: TRBD1
size: medium-sized
DNA: TGTGCCTGGGGATCCGGGACAGGGGGCAACGAGCAGTACTTC
CDR3: CAWGSGTGGNEQYF

V: TRBV6-6
J: TRBJ2-5
D: NA
size: NA
DNA: TGTGCCAGCACAACCCACGGGGACCAAGAGACCCAGTACTTC
CDR3: CASTTHGDQETQYF

V: TRBV2
J: TRBJ2-5
D: NA
size: NA
DNA: TGTGCCAGCAGTGAGCAAATAGCTGGGGGCCTCCAAGAGACCCAGTACTTC
CDR3: CASSEQIAGGLQETQYF

V: TRBV5-4
J: TRBJ1-1
D: NA
size: NA
DNA: TGTGCCAGCAGCTTGGTGTTTGGGGTGAACACTGAAGCTTTCTTT
CDR3: CASSLVFGVNTEAFF

V: TRBV7-9
J: TRBJ2-1
D: TRBD1
size: NA
DNA: TGTGCCAGCAGTTCGGACAGGCGAACCTACAATGAGCAGTTCTTC
CDR3: CASSSDRRTYNEQFF

V: TRBV9
J: TRBJ2-3
D: TRBD2
size: NA
DNA: TGTGCCAGCAGCAAGAGCGGGAGGGCCGGAGATACGCAGTATTTT
CDR3: CASSKSGRAGDTQYF

V: TRBV11-2
J: TRBJ1-1
D: NA
size: NA
DNA: TGTGCCAGCAGCTTAGAATCATCCGCTTTCTTT
CDR3: CASSLESSAFF

V: TRBV28
J: TRBJ2-7
D: TRBD1
size: NA
DNA: TGTGCCAGCAGCCCAAGGGGGCCCAGGTTCGGCACCTACGAGCAGTACTTC
CDR3: CASSPRGPRFGTYEQYF

V: TRBV13
J: TRBJ2-1
D: NA
size: NA
DNA: TGTGCCAGCAGCGGGCAGGGTTACAATGAGCAGTTCTTC
CDR3: CASSGQGYNEQFF

V: TRBV6-4
J: TRBJ2-5
D: TRBD1
size: NA
DNA: TGTGCCAGCGGGGAGGGACAGGGGGCGGGAGAGACCCAGTACTTC
CDR3: CASGEGQGAGETQYF

V: TRBV7-2
J: TRBJ1-1
D: NA
size: NA
DNA: TGTGCCAGCAGCCCAACAGGGCACACTGAAGCTTTCTTT
CDR3: CASSPTGHTEAFF

V: TRBV27
J: TRBJ1-2
D: NA
size: NA
DNA: TGTGCCAGTCATGGGGGCAGCAACTATGGCTACACCTTC
CDR3: CASHGGSNYGYTF

V: TRBV27
J: TRBJ2-1
D: NA
size: NA
DNA: TGTGCCAGCAGTTTATCGACACTAGAACACAATGAGCAGTTCTTC
CDR3: CASSLSTLEHNEQFF

V: TRBV7-8
J: TRBJ2-7
D: TRBD1
size: NA
DNA: TGTGCCAGCAGCTTAGGGGGACAGGGAGAGCAGTACTTC
CDR3: CASSLGGQGEQYF

V: TRBV5-1
J: TRBJ1-2
D: TRBD1
size: medium-sized
DNA: TGCGCCAGCAGCTTAGGACAGGGGATGCATGGCTACACCTTC
CDR3: CASSLGQGMHGYTF

V: TRBV5-5
J: TRBJ1-5
D: NA
size: NA
DNA: TGCGCCAGCAGTGCCATTACCGGGACGTTCATTAGCAATCAGCCCCAGCATTTT
CDR3: CASSAITGTFISNQPQHF

V: TRBV9
J: TRBJ2-1
D: TRBD2
size: NA
DNA: TGTGCCAGCAGCGTGGGGGGGTTACACAATGAGCAGTTCTTC
CDR3: CASSVGGLHNEQFF

V: TRBV5-6
J: TRBJ2-1
D: TRBD2
size: NA
DNA: TGTGCCAGCACGGATCCAGCGGGAGTGGGGATCAATGAGCAGTTCTTC
CDR3: CASTDPAGVGINEQFF

V: TRBV5-5
J: TRBJ2-7
D: NA
size: NA
DNA: TGTGCCAGCAGCTTGGGACAGGTGGCCTACGAGCAGTACTTC
CDR3: CASSLGQVAYEQYF

V: TRBV6-5
J: TRBJ2-5
D: NA
size: NA
DNA: TGTGCCAGCAGTTACCTTGGGGGAGAGACCCAGTACTTC
CDR3: CASSYLGGETQYF

V: TRBV27
J: TRBJ2-1
D: NA
size: few
DNA: TGTGCCAGCAGTTTACTTTCTGGGGACAATGAGCAGTTCTTC
CDR3: CASSLLSGDNEQFF

V: TRBV6-1
J: TRBJ2-7
D: TRBD1
size: NA
DNA: TGTGCCAGCAGTAACGGACAGGGGAACTACGAGCAGTACTTC
CDR3: CASSNGQGNYEQYF

V: TRBV7-3
J: TRBJ2-7
D: TRBD2
size: NA
DNA: TGTGCCAGCAGCCTCGGGGGGAGTGGGGACGAGCAGTACTTC
CDR3: CASSLGGSGDEQYF

V: TRBV10-2
J: TRBJ2-5
D: TRBD2
size: NA
DNA: TGCGCCAGCCTGGGACTAGCGGGTGGGGAGGGAGAGACCCAGTACTTC
CDR3: CASLGLAGGEGETQYF

V: TRBV5-3
J: TRBJ2-3
D: NA
size: NA
DNA: TGTGCCAGCAGCATACCTAGCAGAACAGATACGCAGTATTTT
CDR3: CASSIPSRTDTQYF

V: TRBV28
J: TRBJ2-5
D: TRBD1
size: few
DNA: TGTGCCAGCAGTTTATTGACAGGGCAAGAGACCCAGTACTTC
CDR3: CASSLLTGQETQYF

V: TRBV29-1
J: TRBJ1-2
D: NA
size: NA
DNA: TGCAGCGTTGGGGGTACCGGGTATGGCTACACCTTC
CDR3: CSVGGTGYGYTF

V: TRBV7-3
J: TRBJ2-3
D: TRBD2
size: NA
DNA: TGTGCCAGCAGCTTGGGGGGGTTGACAGATACGCAGTATTTT
CDR3: CASSLGGLTDTQYF

V: TRBV19
J: TRBJ2-5
D: NA
size: once
DNA: TGTGCCAGTCTTCCTTCCGGGACCTCATCCACCTCGGAGACCCAGTACTTC
CDR3: CASLPSGTSSTSETQYF

V: TRBV27
J: TRBJ2-7
D: NA
size: NA
DNA: TGTGCCAGCAGTTCGGCAGGCCCCTACGAGCAGTACTTC
CDR3: CASSSAGPYEQYF

V: TRBV20-1
J: TRBJ2-1
D: NA
size: few
DNA: TGCAGTGCTAGGTCTAGCAATGAGCAGTTCTTC
CDR3: CSARSSNEQFF

V: TRBV9
J: TRBJ2-7
D: NA
size: few
DNA: TGTGCCAGCAGCCCTCTAGGCTATAGCTCCTACGAGCAGTACTTC
CDR3: CASSPLGYSSYEQYF

V: TRBV27
J: TRBJ2-7
D: NA
size: NA
DNA: TGTGCCAGCAGTTTATCGGAACAGGGCGATCTTCATTCCTACGAGCAGTACTTC
CDR3: CASSLSEQGDLHSYEQYF

V: TRBV6-4
J: TRBJ2-5
D: TRBD2
size: NA
DNA: TGTGCCAGCAGTGACTCCTTGTTAGCGGGAGAACCGACCCAGTACTTC
CDR3: CASSDSLLAGEPTQYF

V: TRBV5-4
J: TRBJ2-7
D: NA
size: NA
DNA: TGTGCCAGCAGCGCCGGGTGGCTGGGCGAGCAGTACTTC
CDR3: CASSAGWLGEQYF

V: TRBV12-5
J: TRBJ1-1
D: NA
size: NA
DNA: TGTGCTAGCAAGGAAGACAGTGGAAACACTGAAGCTTTCTTT
CDR3: CASKEDSGNTEAFF

V: TRBV5-1
J: TRBJ2-1
D: TRBD2
size: NA
DNA: TGCGCCAGCAGCTTGGAACTAGCGGGAGACAATGAGCAGTTCTTC
CDR3: CASSLELAGDNEQFF

V: TRBV29-1
J: TRBJ2-6
D: TRBD1
size: NA
DNA: TGCAGCGTTACCAGACAGGGTCCCCCGGGGGCCAACGTCCTGACTTTC
CDR3: CSVTRQGPPGANVLTF

V: TRBV4-1
J: TRBJ1-2
D: TRBD1
size: NA
DNA: TGCGCCAGCAGCCAAATCGACAGGGTTGGCTATGGCTACACCTTC
CDR3: CASSQIDRVGYGYTF

V: TRBV5-1
J: TRBJ2-1
D: NA
size: NA
DNA: TGCGCCAGCAGCTTGGGCGGGGACCGAGAGCAGTTCTTC
CDR3: CASSLGGDREQFF

V: TRBV5-1
J: TRBJ1-2
D: NA
size: NA
DNA: TGCGCCAGCAGCTTGGCGGGTTTTCGGACAGACCCCACGGACGGCTACACCTTC
CDR3: CASSLAGFRTDPTDGYTF

V: TRBV6-1
J: TRBJ2-7
D: TRBD2
size: NA
DNA: TGTGCCAGCAGTGAAGCGACTAGCGGGAGGGTCTACGAGCAGTACTTC
CDR3: CASSEATSGRVYEQYF

V: TRBV7-2
J: TRBJ2-7
D: TRBD2
size: NA
DNA: TGTGCCAGCAGCTGGGACTACTCCTACGAGCAGTACTTC
CDR3: CASSWDYSYEQYF

V: TRBV15
J: TRBJ2-1
D: TRBD2
size: NA
DNA: TGTGCCACCAGCAGAGATAGGATAGCGGGAGTTAAATCCTACAATGAGCAGTTCTTC
CDR3: CATSRDRIAGVKSYNEQFF

V: TRBV27
J: TRBJ2-2
D: NA
size: NA
DNA: TGTGCCAGCAGTTTAGTACCTAGCAGGGCGGGGGAGCTGTTTTTT
CDR3: CASSLVPSRAGELFF

V: TRBV21-1
J: TRBJ2-1
D: NA
size: NA
DNA: TGTGCCAGTACAATCCCGGGACTAGCGGTCTATGAGCAGTTCTTC
CDR3: CASTIPGLAVYEQFF

V: TRBV5-6
J: TRBJ2-7
D: NA
size: many
DNA: TGTGCCAGCAGCTTGAATAGAGAGCAGTACTTC
CDR3: CASSLNREQYF

V: TRBV7-6
J: TRBJ1-1
D: NA
size: NA
DNA: TGTGCCAGCAGCTTAGTGGGGGACGTGTTTAACACTGAAGCTTTCTTT
CDR3: CASSLVGDVFNTEAFF

V: TRBV6-6
J: TRBJ2-2
D: TRBD2
size: NA
DNA: TGTGCCAGCAACAGAGCGGGAGACGATACCGGGGAGCTGTTTTTT
CDR3: CASNRAGDDTGELFF

V: TRBV11-2
J: TRBJ2-7
D: TRBD2
size: NA
DNA: TGTGCCAGCAGCTTAGACCCCGGGACTAGCGGGTACGAGCAGTACTTC
CDR3: CASSLDPGTSGYEQYF

V: TRBV2
J: TRBJ2-7
D: NA
size: few
DNA: TGTGCCAGCAACGGGGATCCGGAACAGTACTTC
CDR3: CASNGDPEQYF

V: TRBV19
J: TRBJ1-1
D: TRBD1
size: NA
DNA: TGTGCCAGTAGCCCTTACAGGGGTCTAAGCCGGAACACTGAAGCTTTCTTT
CDR3: CASSPYRGLSRNTEAFF